The rows below give T cell receptor beta chains drawn from one sample of a study of OX40 agonist ivuxolimab in advanced cancers. Method: immunoSEQ multiplex PCR; TCRdb's copy keeps in-frame clones and lacks some. The sample has tens of thousands of clones, approximately 80% seen once. The source material was CD4+ or CD8+ T cells sorted from blood, sampled in a trial of the OX40 agonist ivuxolimab. These receptors originate from an adult with an advanced solid tumor such as melanoma, head and neck, liver or kidney cancer. CDR3s include the opening cysteine and the closing phenylalanine or tryptophan. A D gene is named only where the DNA matches it firmly. Expanded clones are given a class, and other clones once, few, many or no size at all.

d_call: TRBD2; clone_size: -; v_call: TRBV5-1; j_call: TRBJ2-1; cdr3_length: 15; cdr3_aa: CASSQRGGTYNEQFF; cdr3_nt: TGCGCCAGCAGCCAGCGGGGGGGCACCTACAATGAGCAGTTCTTC
d_call: -; clone_size: -; v_call: TRBV6-1; j_call: TRBJ1-3; cdr3_length: 14; cdr3_aa: CASSVSLSGNTIYF; cdr3_nt: TGTGCCAGCAGTGTGTCCCTCTCTGGAAACACCATATATTTT
d_call: -; clone_size: -; v_call: TRBV11-2; j_call: TRBJ1-3; cdr3_length: 13; cdr3_aa: CASSSGPGNTIYF; cdr3_nt: TGTGCCAGCAGCTCGGGGCCTGGAAACACCATATATTTT
d_call: -; clone_size: -; v_call: TRBV30; j_call: TRBJ2-3; cdr3_length: 15; cdr3_aa: CAWSVKLARRDTQYF; cdr3_nt: TGTGCCTGGAGTGTAAAACTAGCCCGCAGGGATACGCAGTATTTT
d_call: -; clone_size: -; v_call: TRBV5-5; j_call: TRBJ1-1; cdr3_length: 14; cdr3_aa: CASERVPGNTEAFF; cdr3_nt: TGTGCCAGTGAGAGGGTACCGGGGAACACTGAAGCTTTCTTT
d_call: -; clone_size: few; v_call: TRBV6-1; j_call: TRBJ1-5; cdr3_length: 13; cdr3_aa: CASRTPSNQPQHF; cdr3_nt: TGTGCCAGCAGGACCCCGAGCAATCAGCCCCAGCATTTT
d_call: -; clone_size: -; v_call: TRBV11-3; j_call: TRBJ2-1; cdr3_length: 18; cdr3_aa: CASSPRAGTGSSYNEQFF; cdr3_nt: TGTGCCAGCAGCCCCCGAGCGGGGACAGGCAGCTCCTACAATGAGCAGTTCTTC
d_call: -; clone_size: -; v_call: TRBV7-2; j_call: TRBJ1-1; cdr3_length: 13; cdr3_aa: CASSRGRYTEAFF; cdr3_nt: TGTGCCAGCAGCCGGGGACGGTACACTGAAGCTTTCTTT
d_call: -; clone_size: -; v_call: TRBV18; j_call: TRBJ2-5; cdr3_length: 15; cdr3_aa: CASSPPPTFQETQYF; cdr3_nt: TGTGCCAGCTCACCACCCCCGACTTTCCAAGAGACCCAGTACTTC
d_call: -; clone_size: few; v_call: TRBV11-2; j_call: TRBJ2-2; cdr3_length: 14; cdr3_aa: CASSSLLNTGELFF; cdr3_nt: TGTGCCAGCAGCTCGCTACTGAACACCGGGGAGCTGTTTTTT
d_call: TRBD1; clone_size: once; v_call: TRBV6-1; j_call: TRBJ1-5; cdr3_length: 16; cdr3_aa: CASSAGTAQSNQPQHF; cdr3_nt: TGTGCCAGCAGTGCGGGGACAGCCCAAAGCAATCAGCCCCAGCATTTT
d_call: -; clone_size: -; v_call: TRBV5-1; j_call: TRBJ1-3; cdr3_length: 17; cdr3_aa: CASSPRTDPSSGNTIYF; cdr3_nt: TGCGCCAGCAGCCCGAGGACAGATCCTAGCTCTGGAAACACCATATATTTT